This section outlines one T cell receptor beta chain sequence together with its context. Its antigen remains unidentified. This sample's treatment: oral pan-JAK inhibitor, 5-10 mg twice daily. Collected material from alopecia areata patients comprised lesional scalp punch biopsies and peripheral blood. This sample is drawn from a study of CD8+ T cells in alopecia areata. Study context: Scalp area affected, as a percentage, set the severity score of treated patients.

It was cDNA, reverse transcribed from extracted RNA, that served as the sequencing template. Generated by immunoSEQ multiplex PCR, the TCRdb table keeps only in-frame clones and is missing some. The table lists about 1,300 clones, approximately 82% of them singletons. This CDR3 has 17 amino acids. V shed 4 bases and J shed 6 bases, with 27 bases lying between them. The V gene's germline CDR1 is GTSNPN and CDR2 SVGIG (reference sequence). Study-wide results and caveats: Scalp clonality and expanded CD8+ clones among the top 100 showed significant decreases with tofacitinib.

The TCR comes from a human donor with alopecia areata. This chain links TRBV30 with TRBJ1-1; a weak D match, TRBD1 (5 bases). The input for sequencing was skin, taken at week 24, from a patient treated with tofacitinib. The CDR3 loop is CAWTQRYGQGVLAEAFF. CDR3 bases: TGTGCCTGGACCCAACGCTATGGGCAGGGAGTATTAGCTGAAGCTTTCTTT.